This paragraph reports one T cell receptor (beta chain). This sample is drawn from a study of blood T cell repertoires in COVID-19. There are 14 residues in the CDR3. Trimming left V 0 bases short and J 2 bases short, with 8 bases between. Per germline, CDR1 SGHRS and CDR2 YFSETQ. TCRdb's copy holds only in-frame clones and misses some; the assay was immunoSEQ multiplex PCR. The table lists over 150,000 clones, 70% to 80% of them singletons, with 15% to 20% in the top ten. The specimen sequenced was PBMCs or T cells enriched from blood (not recorded which). The TCR comes from a woman aged 70-85 years in a cohort exposed to, infected with or recovered from COVID-19 (not recorded which). The rearrangement links TRBV5-1 to TRBJ1-2; no definite D call. CDR3 loop: CASSLESVNYGYTF. The CDR3 region has the DNA TGCGCCAGCAGCTTGGAGTCGGTAAACTATGGCTACACCTTC.